The 21 T cell receptor beta chains below all came from one sample that was sequenced in a study of shared clonotypes between healthy human individuals. Sequencing used immunoSEQ multiplex PCR; TCRdb keeps in-frame clones, though not all of them. The sample lists roughly 1,100,000 clones, around 76% seen once, with less than 1.5% in the top ten. Sequencing was carried out using memory CD4+ T cells sorted from blood. Subset in this sample: CD45RA-negative fraction. Source of these receptors: a man in his late teens or twenties in good health.

The chain employs TRBV18 and TRBJ1-6, with 10 bases that match TRBD1. Unmatched junction bases numbered 3, after V lost 6 bases and J lost 1 base. The length of the CDR3 is 16 residues. Germline values: CDR1 KGHSH, CDR2 LQKENI. CDR3 in DNA: TGTGCCAGCTCGGCGGGACAGGGGTCCTATAATTCACCCCTCCACTTT. Translation gives CASSAGQGSYNSPLHF.

This chain joins TRBV30 and TRBJ2-5; TRBD1 or TRBD2 may be the D gene (6 bases each). V lost 0 bases and J 5 bases, leaving 13 bases between the germline ends. The CDR3 is 14 amino acids. The V gene's germline CDR1 is GTSNPN and CDR2 SVGIG (reference sequence). The CDR3 DNA sequence: TGTGCCTGGAGTGTCGGGGGCGGTGTGGAGACCCAGTACTTC. Protein sequence: CAWSVGGGVETQYF.

The chain couples TRBV5-1 to TRBJ2-7, with 16 bases aligning to TRBD2. The length of the CDR3 is 17 residues. Germline assignment: CDR1 SGHRS and CDR2 YFSETQ. V dropped 4 bases and J dropped 3; count of bases not matched to a gene: 7. The CDR3 region is CASSQGLAGGLGYEQYF. CDR3 bases: TGCGCCAGCAGCCAGGGACTAGCGGGAGGGCTGGGCTACGAGCAGTACTTC.

The chain recombines TRBV6-1 with TRBJ2-3, with D possibly matching TRBD1 (5 bases). CDR1 and CDR2 (germline): MNHNS, SASEGT. With 3 bases removed from V and 8 bases from J, the gap between germline ends came to 21 bases. This CDR3 has 16 amino acids. CDR3 in DNA: TGTGCCAGCAGTGATGGGTCGGTAGAGAGAAGGGGTACGCAGTATTTT. Protein sequence: CASSDGSVERRGTQYF.

CDR3 nucleotides: TGTGCCACCAGCCGCGGACTAGCGGGGGGCAGTGGGACCGGGGAGCTGTTTTTT. Its translation is CATSRGLAGGSGTGELFF. This chain joins TRBV15 and TRBJ2-2; 14 nucleotides line up with TRBD2. The CDR3 covers 18 residues. V shed 5 bases and J 5 bases; nucleotides not matched to a gene: 10. Germline V gives CDR1 LNHNV, CDR2 YYDKDF (reference sequence).

The chain recombines TRBV10-3 with TRBJ1-4; D is uncertain. The length of the CDR3 is 13 residues. Germline CDR1 and CDR2: ENHRY and SYGVKD. The V end lost 7 bases, the J end lost 5 bases, and 11 bases lay between the germline ends. The DNA for the CDR3 is TGTGCCATCAACGACCCTCTCAATGAAAAACTGTTTTTT. This translates into CAINDPLNEKLFF.

The V gene is TRBV11-2, the J gene TRBJ2-3, with TRBD2 matching over 7 bases. The CDR3 consists of 16 residues. V trimming: 0 bases; J trimming: 4 bases; junction bases outside the gene matches: 7. Germline assignment: CDR1 SGHAT and CDR2 FQNNGV. The CDR3, as DNA: TGTGCCAGCAGCTTAGACTATTGGGAGGGTGCAGATACGCAGTATTTT. As protein: CASSLDYWEGADTQYF.

The table lists this clone with a count of one. The V call is TRBV6-5, the J call TRBJ1-1; tentatively, D is TRBD1 (6 bases). Per the germline V gene, CDR1 is MNHEY and CDR2 is SVGAGI. V dropped 5 bases and J dropped 3 bases, with 10 bases sitting between them. This CDR3 is built from 13 residues. This CDR3 is CASSQNRDTEAFF. The DNA for the CDR3 is TGTGCCAGCAGTCAAAACAGGGACACTGAAGCTTTCTTT.

V and J are TRBV5-1 and TRBJ2-3, with TRBD2 matching over 14 bases. The CDR3 consists of 19 residues. The junction had 9 bases not matched to a gene; V was cut back by 2 bases and J by 1 base. Per the germline V gene, CDR1 is SGHRS and CDR2 is YFSETQ. The CDR3 DNA reads TGCGCCAGCAGCTTCGCCGGGACTAGCGGGAGAGGCGGCACAGATACGCAGTATTTT. It is translated as CASSFAGTSGRGGTDTQYF.

The V gene is TRBV27, the J gene TRBJ2-2; no clear D gene. The CDR3 is 13 residues long. Germline V gives CDR1 MNHEY, CDR2 SMNVEV (reference sequence). Trimming shortened V by 5 bases and J by 5 bases, and 9 bases separated the two germline ends. The chain's CDR3 is CASSPRITGELFF. CDR3 DNA: TGTGCCAGCAGTCCCAGGATAACCGGGGAGCTGTTTTTT.

The genes are TRBV2 and TRBJ1-2, with a tentative D call TRBD1 (5 bases). Germline assignment: CDR1 SNHLY and CDR2 FYNNEI. V shed 8 bases and J shed 4 bases, with 14 bases lying between them. This CDR3 spans 13 amino acids. The CDR3 region has the DNA TGTGCCAGCGCGGGGGGAAATGGCTATGGCTACACCTTC. This gives the protein CASAGGNGYGYTF.

The rearrangement joins TRBV6-1 to TRBJ2-3, with a tentative D call TRBD1 (6 bases). The CDR3 length is 13 residues. The V end lost 7 bases, the J end lost 2 bases, and 10 bases lay between the germline ends. CDR1 and CDR2 from the germline V gene are MNHNS and SASEGT. The CDR3 bases are TGTGCCAGCAACAGGGAATACACAGATACGCAGTATTTT. Encoded protein: CASNREYTDTQYF.

V usage is TRBV2 and J usage is TRBJ2-2; TRBD2 agrees at 12 bases. The ends lost 6 bases at V and 7 bases at J; junction bases unmatched: 6. Germline V gene data show CDR1 as SNHLY and CDR2 as FYNNEI. The CDR3 loop spans 15 amino acids. This CDR3 reads CASRKTSGRIGELFF. Here the CDR3 DNA reads TGTGCCAGCAGGAAGACTAGCGGGAGAATCGGGGAGCTGTTTTTT.

This clone was detected only a few times. Other DNA sequences from this sample encode an identical CDR3 as well. The genes are TRBV19 and TRBJ1-6; D gene ambiguous. Germline V lookup: CDR1 LNHDA, CDR2 SQIVND (reference sequence). V lost 6 bases and J 6 bases, leaving 15 bases between the germline ends. The CDR3 length is 15 residues. CDR3 residues: CASSRDGGLNSPLHF. The CDR3 region has the DNA TGTGCCAGTAGCCGCGATGGCGGACTTAATTCACCCCTCCACTTT.

The chain recombines TRBV6-1 with TRBJ1-2, with TRBD1 matching over 11 bases. V shed 2 bases and J 6 bases; nucleotides not matched to a gene: 2. Germline loops: CDR1 MNHNS, CDR2 SASEGT. This CDR3 has 14 amino acids. CDR3 sequence: CASSEMDRGHGYTF. The CDR3 DNA is TGTGCCAGCAGTGAAATGGACAGGGGGCATGGCTACACCTTC.

The genes are TRBV30 and TRBJ1-6; a possible D gene is TRBD1 (5 bases). Germline CDR1 is GTSNPN and CDR2 is SVGIG (reference sequence). Trimming stripped 2 bases from V and 7 bases from J, with 12 bases between. The CDR3 spans 14 residues. CDR3 nucleotide sequence: TGTGCCTGGAGTCAGGGAAGGGGAAATTCACCCCTCCACTTT. Translated, it gives CAWSQGRGNSPLHF.

This chain connects TRBV6-6 to TRBJ1-4; a weak D match, TRBD1 (5 bases). Germline V gene sequence: CDR1 MNHNY, CDR2 SVGAGI (reference sequence). This CDR3 is built from 16 residues. V lost 4 bases and J lost 1, with 13 bases in between. CDR3 protein: CASSSGDLLTNEKLFF. CDR3 coding DNA: TGTGCCAGCAGTTCGGGGGACCTCCTAACTAATGAAAAACTGTTTTTT.

This clone turned up a few times. V is TRBV6-5 and J is TRBJ2-7; perhaps D is TRBD1 or TRBD2 (5 bases each). Trimming shortened V by 6 bases and J by 0 bases, and 12 bases separated the two germline ends. The CDR3 totals 14 residues. Germline CDR1 MNHEY, CDR2 SVGAGI. This CDR3 reads CASRRGEISYEQYF. The CDR3 DNA reads as TGTGCCAGCAGGAGAGGGGAGATCTCCTACGAGCAGTACTTC.

In this sample, this clone turned up once. The chain recombines TRBV7-9 with TRBJ1-1; D is undetermined. The germline V gene encodes CDR1 SEHNR and CDR2 FQNEAQ (reference sequence). Trimming shortened V by 1 base and J by 4 bases, and 7 bases separated the two germline ends. This CDR3 has 13 amino acids. CDR3 DNA sequence: TGTGCCAGCAGCTTAGAATTGCTCACTGAAGCTTTCTTT. Its protein is CASSLELLTEAFF.

This clone occurred once. The V gene is TRBV18, the J gene TRBJ2-3; 7 bases agree with TRBD1. Per the germline V gene, CDR1 is KGHSH and CDR2 is LQKENI. The CDR3 spans 17 residues. The junction had 14 bases not matched to a gene; V was cut back by 5 bases and J by 3 bases. The CDR3 loop reads CASSSIRQGRGTDTQYF. CDR3 DNA: TGTGCCAGCTCATCGATTCGACAGGGAAGGGGAACAGATACGCAGTATTTT.

The chain combines TRBV7-9 with TRBJ2-1; 7 nucleotides line up with TRBD2. The trim removed 2 bases at V and 6 bases at J, leaving 4 bases unmatched. The CDR3 contains 14 residues. Germline V gene data show CDR1 as SEHNR and CDR2 as FQNEAQ (reference sequence). The CDR3 nucleotides are TGTGCCAGCAGCTTAACCACTAGCGCCAATGAGCAGTTCTTC. It specifies CASSLTTSANEQFF.